This is a list of T cell receptor beta chains from one sample in a study of blood T cell repertoires in COVID-19. Here immunoSEQ multiplex PCR was the method, and the copy in TCRdb shows in-frame clones only, minus some. The table has under 350,000 clones, more than 85% seen once; the top ten hold approximately 4.3%. Sequenced sample: peripheral blood. Every receptor here comes from a man aged 40-55 years with acute or convalescent COVID-19. Each CDR3 is given with its conserved first and last residue. A D gene is named only where the DNA matches it firmly. For some rows the clone size is stated as once, few or many, or as a class when expanded; others skip it.

d_gene,abundance,v_gene,len,j_gene,CDR3aa,CDR3nt
-,few,TRBV3-1/TRBV3-2,13,TRBJ1-5,CASSQDLVQPQHF,TGTGCCAGCAGCCAAGATCTTGTGCAGCCCCAGCATTTT
TRBD1,-,TRBV7-2,16,TRBJ1-2,CASSLGTGGGNYGYTF,TGTGCCAGCAGCCTAGGGACAGGGGGGGGTAACTATGGCTACACCTTC
-,-,TRBV10-1,13,TRBJ2-2,CASSESTTGELFF,TGCGCCAGCAGTGAGTCCACAACCGGGGAGCTGTTTTTT
-,-,TRBV7-8,13,TRBJ1-1,CASSSDRNTEAFF,TGTGCCAGCAGCTCGGACAGGAACACTGAAGCTTTCTTT
-,-,TRBV6-2/TRBV6-3,16,TRBJ2-4,CASSYDGIQAKNIQYF,TGTGCCAGCAGTTACGACGGGATACAAGCCAAAAACATTCAGTACTTC
-,-,TRBV5-1,13,TRBJ1-1,CASSLNGQWGAFF,TGCGCCAGCAGCTTGAACGGACAGTGGGGAGCTTTCTTT
TRBD1,-,TRBV4-1,19,TRBJ1-3,CASSQPSAGQGRRGNTIYF,TGCGCCAGCAGCCAGCCCTCGGCGGGACAGGGACGACGTGGAAACACCATATATTTT
-,-,TRBV6-5,15,TRBJ2-1,CASSQTGDSWDEQFF,TGTGCCAGCAGTCAAACAGGGGACTCGTGGGATGAGCAGTTCTTC
-,-,TRBV20-1,15,TRBJ2-5,CSANENARNQETQYF,TGCAGTGCTAATGAAAACGCGCGCAACCAAGAGACCCAGTACTTC
-,-,TRBV6-6,15,TRBJ2-2,CASSYETRESGELFF,TGTGCCAGCAGTTACGAGACCAGGGAAAGCGGGGAGCTGTTTTTT
-,few,TRBV12-5,14,TRBJ2-7,CASGPLRDSGEQYF,TGTGCTAGTGGCCCCCTCCGGGACTCGGGCGAGCAGTACTTC
-,-,TRBV6-5,14,TRBJ1-4,CASSSGIANEKLFF,TGTGCCAGCAGTTCAGGGATTGCTAATGAAAAACTGTTTTTT
-,few,TRBV30,15,TRBJ1-1,CAWSLPTRGYTEAFF,TGTGCCTGGAGTCTCCCTACGAGGGGGTACACTGAAGCTTTCTTT
-,-,TRBV5-5,14,TRBJ2-7,CASSTSGNPYEQYF,TGTGCCAGCAGCACGAGCGGTAACCCCTACGAGCAGTACTTC
-,-,TRBV5-1,12,TRBJ2-7,CASSQTYYEQYF,TGCGCCAGCAGCCAGACTTACTACGAGCAGTACTTC
-,-,TRBV10-3,13,TRBJ2-7,CAISEGLTQEQYF,TGTGCCATCAGTGAGGGCTTAACCCAGGAGCAGTACTTC
-,-,TRBV15,15,TRBJ1-3,CATSRGQISGNTIYF,TGTGCCACCAGCAGAGGGCAGATCTCTGGAAACACCATATATTTT
-,few,TRBV19,17,TRBJ1-5,CASTEQAQGGGRQPQHF,TGTGCCAGTACCGAACAGGCGCAGGGTGGCGGTCGTCAGCCCCAGCATTTT
-,-,TRBV19,16,TRBJ1-5,CASSRQGPWGDQPQHF,TGTGCCAGTAGTCGGCAGGGGCCCTGGGGTGATCAGCCCCAGCATTTT
-,-,TRBV7-9,12,TRBJ2-1,CASSSPAEKQFF,TGTGCCAGCAGCTCCCCGGCGGAGAAGCAGTTCTTC
TRBD2,-,TRBV6-7,15,TRBJ2-3,CASDRAGGDTDTQYF,TGTGCCAGCGACCGAGCGGGAGGGGACACAGATACGCAGTATTTT
-,-,TRBV15,13,TRBJ2-1,CATSRGLEPSPFF,TGTGCCACCAGCAGAGGACTGGAACCTTCTCCGTTCTTC
-,once,TRBV19,15,TRBJ1-2,CASMDKAGAFRGYTF,TGTGCCAGTATGGATAAGGCAGGGGCATTCAGAGGCTACACCTTC
TRBD1,few,TRBV4-2,16,TRBJ2-1,CASSQGDREFYNEQFF,TGTGCCAGCAGCCAAGGGGACAGGGAATTTTACAATGAGCAGTTCTTC
-,-,TRBV7-8,13,TRBJ2-7,CASSFGSSYEQYF,TGTGCCAGCAGCTTTGGTAGCTCCTACGAGCAGTACTTC
-,once,TRBV12-2,15,TRBJ1-2,CASRPGDRRNYGYTF,TGTGCAAGTCGCCCCGGGGACAGGCGTAACTATGGCTACACCTTC
TRBD1,-,TRBV12-3/TRBV12-4,12,TRBJ1-1,CASSNDRVKAFF,TGTGCCAGCAGTAACGACAGGGTGAAAGCTTTCTTT
-,-,TRBV5-1,18,TRBJ1-6,CASSLESWTVLGNSPLHF,TGCGCCAGCAGCTTGGAGTCTTGGACAGTCCTTGGTAATTCACCCCTCCACTTT
-,-,TRBV7-2,17,TRBJ1-3,CASSLNHLGAAGNTIYF,TGTGCCAGCAGCTTAAATCATCTGGGGGCAGCCGGAAACACCATATATTTT
-,-,TRBV6-4,13,TRBJ1-1,CASLGAPKGEAFF,TGTGCCAGCCTAGGGGCCCCAAAAGGTGAAGCTTTCTTT
-,few,TRBV7-9,15,TRBJ2-1,CASSTRLVVSREQFF,TGTGCCAGCAGCACCCGACTAGTTGTCTCCAGAGAGCAGTTCTTC
-,once,TRBV7-9,15,TRBJ2-3,CASSGGTFGTDTQYF,TGTGCCAGCAGCGGGGGGACTTTCGGAACAGATACGCAGTATTTT
TRBD1,-,TRBV6-5,15,TRBJ1-2,CASSPRTGGFYGYTF,TGTGCCAGCAGTCCCAGGACAGGGGGCTTCTATGGCTACACCTTC
-,-,TRBV5-1,14,TRBJ2-7,CASSLEGGIYEQYF,TGCGCCAGCAGCTTGGAGGGGGGGATCTACGAGCAGTACTTC
-,-,TRBV24-1,13,TRBJ2-7,CATSDPASYEQYF,TGTGCCACCAGTGACCCTGCGTCCTACGAGCAGTACTTC
-,-,TRBV24-1,12,TRBJ1-5,CATQKGDQPQHF,TGTGCCACCCAAAAGGGGGATCAGCCCCAGCATTTT
-,-,TRBV10-2,15,TRBJ2-4,CASSAVPRGSDIQYF,TGCGCCAGCAGTGCAGTTCCTCGGGGGTCCGACATTCAGTACTTC
-,-,TRBV5-6,16,TRBJ1-1,CASSLGQSNQWVGAFF,TGTGCCAGCAGCTTGGGACAGTCGAACCAGTGGGTAGGAGCTTTCTTT
TRBD1,-,TRBV7-3,13,TRBJ1-2,CASSPDPGTGHTF,TGTGCCAGCAGCCCAGACCCCGGGACAGGACACACCTTC
-,-,TRBV5-1,15,TRBJ2-7,CASSSGQPHSYEQYF,TGCGCCAGCAGCTCCGGACAGCCCCACTCCTACGAGCAGTACTTC
TRBD1,-,TRBV5-8,17,TRBJ1-5,CASSLDSGTGGDQPQHF,TGTGCCAGCAGCTTGGATTCAGGGACAGGGGGTGATCAGCCCCAGCATTTT
-,-,TRBV11-2,12,TRBJ1-2,CASSWAGDGYTF,TGTGCCAGCAGCTGGGCGGGGGATGGCTACACCTTC
TRBD1,medium-sized,TRBV6-6,14,TRBJ1-2,CASTGTVSNYGYTF,TGTGCCAGCACTGGGACAGTTTCTAACTATGGCTACACCTTC
-,few,TRBV10-2,13,TRBJ1-2,CASSESEGNGYTF,TGCGCCAGCAGTGAGTCGGAGGGAAATGGCTACACCTTC
TRBD1,-,TRBV5-1,16,TRBJ1-6,CASSVTGQGVNSPLHF,TGCGCCAGCAGCGTGACAGGGCAAGGAGTTAATTCACCCCTCCACTTT
-,-,TRBV19,16,TRBJ2-1,CASSALQRVTYNEQFF,TGTGCCAGTAGTGCACTACAGAGGGTAACCTACAATGAGCAGTTCTTC
-,-,TRBV6-6,12,TRBJ1-5,CASKQSNQPQHF,TGTGCCAGCAAACAGAGCAATCAGCCCCAGCATTTT
-,-,TRBV5-1,13,TRBJ2-7,CASSPGENYEQYF,TGCGCCAGCAGCCCCGGAGAAAACTACGAGCAGTACTTC
-,-,TRBV12-5,16,TRBJ2-3,CASGSGGGGYTDTQYF,TGTGCTAGTGGTTCCGGAGGCGGGGGCTACACAGATACGCAGTATTTT
-,-,TRBV7-9,15,TRBJ1-2,CASSLEGVPGYGYTF,TGTGCCAGCAGCTTAGAGGGGGTTCCCGGCTATGGCTACACCTTC
-,-,TRBV19,14,TRBJ1-1,CASSIPGTNTEAFF,TGTGCCAGTAGTATCCCAGGGACAAACACTGAAGCTTTCTTT
TRBD1,-,TRBV2,15,TRBJ1-5,CASSSVGTANQPQHF,TGTGCCAGCAGCAGTGTTGGGACAGCAAATCAGCCCCAGCATTTT
-,-,TRBV12-3/TRBV12-4,13,TRBJ1-2,CASSLRENHGYTF,TGTGCCAGCAGTTTGAGAGAAAATCATGGCTACACCTTC
TRBD1,-,TRBV5-6,16,TRBJ2-3,CASSLLQGSSTDTQYF,TGTGCCAGCAGCCTTTTACAGGGGTCTAGCACAGATACGCAGTATTTT
-,once,TRBV29-1,13,TRBJ1-3,CSGRLRSGNTIYF,TGCAGCGGTCGACTTCGCTCTGGAAACACCATATATTTT